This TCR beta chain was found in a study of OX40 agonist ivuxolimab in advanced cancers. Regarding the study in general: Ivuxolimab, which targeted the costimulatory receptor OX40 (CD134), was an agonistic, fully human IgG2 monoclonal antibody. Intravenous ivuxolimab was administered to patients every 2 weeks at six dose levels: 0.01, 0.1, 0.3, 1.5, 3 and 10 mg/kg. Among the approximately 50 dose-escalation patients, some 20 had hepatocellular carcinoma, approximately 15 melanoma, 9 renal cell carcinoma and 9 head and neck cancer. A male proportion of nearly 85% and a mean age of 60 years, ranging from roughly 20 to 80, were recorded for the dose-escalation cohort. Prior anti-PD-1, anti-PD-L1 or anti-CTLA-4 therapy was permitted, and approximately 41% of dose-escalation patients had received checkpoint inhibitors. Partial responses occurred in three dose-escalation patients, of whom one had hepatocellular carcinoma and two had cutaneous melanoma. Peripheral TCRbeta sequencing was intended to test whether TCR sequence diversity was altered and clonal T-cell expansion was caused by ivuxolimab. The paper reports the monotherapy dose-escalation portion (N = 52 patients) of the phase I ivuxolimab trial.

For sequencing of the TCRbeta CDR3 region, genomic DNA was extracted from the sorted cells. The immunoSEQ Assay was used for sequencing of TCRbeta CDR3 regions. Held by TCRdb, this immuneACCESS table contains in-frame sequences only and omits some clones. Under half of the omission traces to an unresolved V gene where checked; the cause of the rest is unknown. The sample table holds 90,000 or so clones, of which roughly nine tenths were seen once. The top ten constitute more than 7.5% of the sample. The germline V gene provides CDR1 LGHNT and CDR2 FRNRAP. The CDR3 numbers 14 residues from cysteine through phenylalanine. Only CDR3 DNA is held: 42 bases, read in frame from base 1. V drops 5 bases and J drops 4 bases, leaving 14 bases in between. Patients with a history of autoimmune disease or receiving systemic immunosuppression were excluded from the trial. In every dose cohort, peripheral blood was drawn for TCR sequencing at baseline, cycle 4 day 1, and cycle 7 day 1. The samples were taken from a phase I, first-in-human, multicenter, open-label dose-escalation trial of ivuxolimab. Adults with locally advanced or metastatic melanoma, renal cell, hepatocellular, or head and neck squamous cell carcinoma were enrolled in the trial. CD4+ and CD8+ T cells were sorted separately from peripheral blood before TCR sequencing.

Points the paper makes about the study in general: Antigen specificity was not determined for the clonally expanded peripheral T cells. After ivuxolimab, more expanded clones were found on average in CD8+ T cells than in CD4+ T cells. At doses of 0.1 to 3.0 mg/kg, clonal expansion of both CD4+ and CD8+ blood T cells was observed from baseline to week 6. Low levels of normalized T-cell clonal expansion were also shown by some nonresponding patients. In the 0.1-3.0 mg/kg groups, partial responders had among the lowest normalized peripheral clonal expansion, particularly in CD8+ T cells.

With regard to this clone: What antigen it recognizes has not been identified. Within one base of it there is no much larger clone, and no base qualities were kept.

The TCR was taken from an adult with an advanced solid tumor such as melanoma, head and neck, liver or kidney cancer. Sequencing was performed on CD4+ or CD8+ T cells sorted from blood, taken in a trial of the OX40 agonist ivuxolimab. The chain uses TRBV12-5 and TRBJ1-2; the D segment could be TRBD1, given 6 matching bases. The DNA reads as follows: TGTGCTAGTGGTATAGGACAGAAATTCTATGGCTACACCTTC. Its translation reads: CASGIGQKFYGYTF.